This record looks at one T cell receptor (beta chain) sequence and its context. V lost 1 base, J lost 0 bases, and 6 bases lay in between. Germline V CDR1 and CDR2: SGHVS, FNYEAQ. The CDR3 has 15 amino acids. These data belong to a study of blood T cell repertoires in COVID-19. Study summary: PBMCs, B-cell-depleted T cells, or T cells provided the cDNA or gDNA that made up the material.

Clones were read by immunoSEQ multiplex PCR, and TCRdb kept only the in-frame ones, dropping some. The sample has 95,000 to 120,000 clones; around 85% are singletons. Sample: peripheral blood. The V gene is TRBV7-6, the J gene TRBJ1-4; a possible D gene is TRBD1 (5 bases). The clonotype was recovered from a human donor in a cohort sampled during active COVID-19. The CDR3 sequence is CASSLGRATNEKLFF. CDR3 coding DNA: TGTGCCAGCAGCTTAGGCAGGGCAACTAATGAAAAACTGTTTTTT.